The 18 T cell receptor beta chains reported below all come from one sample, sequenced in a study of blood T cells in healthy people across ages (dated by TCRdb to the mid-2010s). Receptor libraries were prepared by 5' RACE. The sample was run on an Illumina HiSeq 2500. A second roughly 6 to 11 cycle PCR used a sample-barcoded 5' primer and a J-beta primer mix. TCRdb reran the public reads through fastp at Q25 and MiXCR, keeping productive beta chains. Each CDR3 protein gets just one entry, which takes the most common genes and DNA from the rows behind it. The sample profile shows about 1.4 million distinct CDR3 sequences; almost 60% of them were found once. Together, the top ten hold 6.7% of the sample. Source material: blood. The receptors shown here come from a young man in good health.

The chain combines TRBV6-5 with TRBJ2-1; 7 positions match TRBD1. CDR1 is MNHEY and CDR2 is SVGAGI in the germline V gene. The V gene end was trimmed by 2 bases and the J gene end by 6 bases; junction bases not matched to a gene: 7. This CDR3 is 15 amino acids long. This chain's CDR3 is CASSYAPGTVNEQFF. The CDR3 DNA is TGTGCCAGCAGTTACGCCCCCGGGACAGTCAATGAGCAGTTCTTC.

This clonotype was seen only a few times. The chain couples TRBV7-9 to TRBJ1-4; no firm D call. The CDR3 has 14 amino acids. Germline V gene data show CDR1 as SEHNR and CDR2 as FQNEAQ (reference sequence). The germline V and J ends were trimmed by 2 bases and 7 bases, with 11 bases remaining between them. The CDR3 reads CASSLIGWSEKLFF. CDR3 nucleotide sequence: TGTGCCAGCAGCTTAATAGGGTGGAGTGAAAAACTGTTTTTT.

This chain joins TRBV11-2 and TRBJ1-1; a possible D gene is TRBD1 (5 bases). Looked up from germline, CDR1 is SGHAT and CDR2 is FQNNGV. The V and J ends lost 1 base and 8 bases respectively, with 14 bases between them. This CDR3 is built from 14 residues. The CDR3 loop reads CASSLVYMGGEAFF. The CDR3 DNA is TGTGCCAGCAGCTTAGTTTATATGGGGGGAGAAGCTTTCTTT.

This clonotype was observed a handful of times. The chain links TRBV7-2 to TRBJ2-5; TRBD1 might be the D (7 bases). V lost 4 bases and J lost 4, with 16 bases in between. CDR1 is SGHTA, CDR2 FQGNSA, per germline. This CDR3 comprises 15 residues. This CDR3 is CASSYQGGIIETQYF. The CDR3 DNA follows: TGTGCCAGCAGCTATCAGGGGGGCATTATAGAGACCCAGTACTTC. Using reference TRBV7-2 and TRBJ2-5 for the parts outside the CDR3, the full variable domain is GAGVSQSPSNKVTEKGKDVELRCDPISGHTALYWYRQSLGQGLEFLIYFQGNSAPDKSGLPSDRFSAERTGGSVSTLTIQRTQQEDSAVYLCASSYQGGIIETQYFGPGTRLLVL.

The chain uses TRBV21-1 and TRBJ2-1; the table gives TRBD1 as D, unverified against the DNA. TRBV21-1 is termed a pseudogene. This CDR3 comprises 14 residues. Here the CDR3 DNA reads TGTGCCAGCGAGGGGCGGGACCAAGACAATGAGCAGTTCTTC. Protein product: CASEGRDQDNEQFF.

This chain links TRBV29-1 with TRBJ2-1, with 7 bases fitting TRBD1. The trim removed 6 bases at V and 0 bases at J, leaving 20 bases unmatched. The CDR3 is 19 amino acids. From germline, CDR1 is SQVTM and CDR2 ANQGSEA. CDR3 residues: CSVDRTGERDFSSYNEQFF. CDR3 nucleotides: TGCAGCGTAGACCGGACAGGCGAGAGGGATTTTAGCTCCTACAATGAGCAGTTCTTC.

This clonotype has just one count. The chain has TRBV20-1 and TRBJ2-7; tentatively, D is TRBD2 (6 bases). In germline, CDR1 is DFQATT, CDR2 SNEGSKA (reference sequence). This CDR3 is 13 amino acids long. The germline V and J ends were trimmed by 2 bases and 3 bases, with 11 bases remaining between them. The CDR3 region is CSARLATIYEQYF. The CDR3 DNA reads TGCAGTGCTAGACTAGCGACGATCTACGAGCAGTACTTC.

The rearrangement joins TRBV6-5 to TRBJ2-1, with D possibly TRBD2 on 6 matching bases. Germline V gene lookup returns CDR1 MNHEY and CDR2 SVGAGI. Trimming cost V 4 bases and J 5 bases, with 9 bases left between them. The CDR3 contains 13 residues. The CDR3 DNA follows: TGTGCCAGCAGTTCGGAGGGGAACAATGAGCAGTTCTTC. This gives the protein CASSSEGNNEQFF.

This clonotype was detected only a few times. The CDR3 reads CATSRGPDSTDTQYF. The CDR3 nucleotides are TGTGCCACCAGCAGAGGTCCCGATAGCACAGATACGCAGTATTTT. This chain connects TRBV15 to TRBJ2-3; no clear D. CDR1 is LNHNV and CDR2 is YYDKDF in the germline V gene (reference sequence). This CDR3 comprises 15 residues. The V end lost 1 base, the J end lost 0 bases, and 8 bases lay between the germline ends.

The chain joins TRBV6-1 to TRBJ2-4; possible D gene TRBD2, 7 bases. V was clipped by 8 bases and J by 4 bases, with 24 bases between them. Germline lookup yields CDR1 MNHNS and CDR2 SASEGT. The CDR3 has 17 residues. The CDR3 here is CASPLNEGGVQKNIQYF. For the CDR3, the DNA is TGTGCCAGCCCCTTGAATGAGGGGGGGGTCCAAAAAAACATTCAGTACTTC.

The rearrangement joins TRBV19 to TRBJ2-3; no clear D. The ends were cut back, 3 bases at V and 5 bases at J, with 15 bases in the middle. Germline V gene sequence: CDR1 LNHDA, CDR2 SQIVND (reference sequence). The CDR3 spans 15 residues. The CDR3: CASSMEARPLDTQYF. CDR3 in DNA: TGTGCCAGTAGTATGGAAGCCAGGCCCTTAGATACGCAGTATTTT.

The chain joins TRBV20-1 to TRBJ2-7; TRBD1 aligns across 10 bases. Germline CDR1 DFQATT, CDR2 SNEGSKA (reference sequence). The CDR3 has 15 residues. With 6 bases clipped from V and 3 bases from J, the junction kept 11 bases outside the gene matches. The CDR3 sequence: CSAASGTGEGYEQYF. The CDR3 coding sequence is TGCAGTGCCGCTTCCGGGACAGGGGAAGGCTACGAGCAGTACTTC.

J is TRBJ2-7 and V is TRBV9; maybe TRBD2 (5 bases). Germline V gene data show CDR1 as SGDLS and CDR2 as YYNGEE. The CDR3 has 11 amino acids. As DNA, the CDR3 is TGTACGGGGAAGGCCTGGTACGAGCAGTACTTC. As protein: CTGKAWYEQYF.

The rearrangement links TRBV25-1 to TRBJ2-3, with 8 positions matching TRBD2. Per germline, CDR1 MGHDK and CDR2 SYGVNS. The CDR3 extends over 15 amino acids. The ends lost 1 base at V and 1 base at J; junction bases unmatched: 1. CDR3 nucleotides: TGTGCCAGCAGTGAATCGGGACTAGGCACAGATACGCAGTATTTT. This encodes CASSESGLGTDTQYF.

CDR3 residues: CASSFFGAYTGELFF. Written as DNA, the CDR3 is TGTGCCAGCAGTTTCTTTGGGGCGTACACCGGGGAGCTGTTTTTT. The chain carries TRBV12-3 or TRBV12-4 and TRBJ2-2; D may be TRBD1 (5 bases). The V end was cut by 3 bases, the J end by 3 bases, with 11 bases between. This CDR3 spans 15 amino acids.

This clonotype was counted once. The chain carries TRBV4-2 and TRBJ1-2, with a possible D match to TRBD1 (5 bases). V was pared by 0 bases and J by 5 bases, with 19 bases between. The CDR3 totals 17 residues. Germline CDR1 reads LGHNA; CDR2 reads YNFKEQ. CDR3 nucleotides: TGTGCCAGCAGCCAAGAGACGAGGGGCCTGGGATCTTATGGCTACACCTTC. Translated, it gives CASSQETRGLGSYGYTF.

This sequence joins TRBV18 and TRBJ2-1; D is unresolved. Trimming cost V 0 bases and J 1 base, with 13 bases left between them. The CDR3 contains 17 residues. Germline V CDR1 and CDR2: KGHSH, LQKENI. CDR3 bases: TGTGCCAGCTCACCACCTAGGGTTAGCTGGTCCTACAATGAGCAGTTCTTC. As protein: CASSPPRVSWSYNEQFF.

A few counts support this clonotype. V is TRBV29-1 and J is TRBJ2-5; 7 bases match TRBD1. Looked up from germline, CDR1 is SQVTM and CDR2 is ANQGSEA. The CDR3 length is 15 residues. Trimming took 1 base from V and 3 from J; bases not matched to a gene: 8. CDR3 coding DNA: TGCAGCGTTGAAGGCGATACAGGGACAGAAGAGACCCAGTACTTC. This translates into CSVEGDTGTEETQYF. The whole variable domain, remainder taken from reference TRBV29-1 and TRBJ2-5, is SAVISQKPSRDICQRGTSLTIQCQVDSQVTMMFWYRQQPGQSLTLIATANQGSEATYESGFVIDKFPISRPNLTFSTLTVSNMSPEDSSIYLCSVEGDTGTEETQYFGPGTRLLVL.